Following are 27 T cell receptor beta chains from one sample sequenced in a study of T-cell memory formation after mild COVID-19. Each CDR3 protein is one row after TCRdb ran MiXCR on the 5' RACE reads. The data hold 580,000 or so distinct CDR3 sequences, with 15% to 20% observed a single time. What was sequenced was PBMCs or a T cell subset sorted from them (not recorded which). Receptors originate from an adult woman who had mild COVID-19 (a few samples of this study predate the infection). Cell type and time point are not known.

This clonotype was seen repeatedly, ten times or more. CDR3 bases: TGTGCCAGCAGCTTACTAACCGGGACTAGCGGGAGCTACGAGCAGTACTTC. Translated, it gives CASSLLTGTSGSYEQYF. This chain uses TRBV7-6 with TRBJ2-7; TRBD2 agrees at 14 bases. CDR1 and CDR2 from the germline V gene are SGHVS and FNYEAQ. V shed 2 bases, J shed 3 bases, and the junction held 6 bases outside the gene matches. The CDR3 spans 17 residues.

V is TRBV24-1 and J is TRBJ1-2; D remains ambiguous. The V gene lost 4 bases and the J gene lost 8 bases, with 16 bases spanning the gap. The CDR3 loop spans 14 amino acids. Germline V gene lookup returns CDR1 KGHDR and CDR2 SFDVKD. The chain's CDR3 is CATSEPDMARGYTF. DNA for the CDR3: TGTGCCACCAGTGAACCCGACATGGCGAGGGGCTACACCTTC.

The chain couples TRBV7-9 to TRBJ2-1; 9 bases align to TRBD2. Trimming cost V 3 bases and J 10 bases; bases outside gene matches: 4. The length of the CDR3 is 13 residues. Germline-derived CDR1 and CDR2 are SEHNR and FQNEAQ (reference sequence). The CDR3 sequence: CASSFVSGGEQFF. The CDR3 DNA follows: TGTGCCAGCAGCTTTGTGAGCGGGGGGGAGCAGTTCTTC.

The J gene is TRBJ1-5, the V gene TRBV6-2 or TRBV6-3; a weak D match, TRBD1 (5 bases). The V end was cut by 7 bases, the J end by 3 bases, with 13 bases between. The CDR3 is made up of 14 amino acids. The germline CDR1 and CDR2 sequences are MNHEY and SVGEGT. The CDR3 protein is CASMEQAPNQPQHF. The CDR3 DNA sequence: TGTGCCAGCATGGAACAGGCCCCCAATCAGCCCCAGCATTTT.

V and J are TRBV18 and TRBJ1-1; 7 bases are a match to TRBD1. V shed 5 bases, J shed 7 bases, and the junction held 7 bases outside the gene matches. This CDR3 has 13 residues. Germline values: CDR1 KGHSH, CDR2 LQKENI. The CDR3 is CASSTSQGFEAFF. CDR3 sequence (DNA): TGTGCCAGCTCAACGTCACAGGGGTTTGAAGCTTTCTTT.

The chain carries TRBV29-1 and TRBJ1-1; D possibly corresponds to TRBD1 (5 bases). V lost 5 bases and J 0 bases, leaving 7 bases between the germline ends. Per the germline V gene, CDR1 is SQVTM and CDR2 is ANQGSEA. The CDR3 is 12 residues long. CDR3: CSVKQVNTEAFF. The CDR3 DNA is TGCAGCGTTAAACAGGTGAACACTGAAGCTTTCTTT.

The V gene is TRBV5-1, the J gene TRBJ2-5, with D perhaps given as TRBD1 or TRBD2 (5 bases each). CDR3 length equals 15 residues. V dropped 0 bases and J dropped 2 bases, with 11 bases sitting between them. Per the germline V gene, CDR1 is SGHRS and CDR2 is YFSETQ. The DNA of the CDR3 is TGCGCCAGCAGCTTGGGTCGGGGCAGTCAAGAGACCCAGTACTTC. As protein: CASSLGRGSQETQYF.

This clonotype was detected only a few times. The chain couples TRBV6-5 to TRBJ1-3, with unresolved D. Germline CDR1 MNHEY, CDR2 SVGAGI. This CDR3 is built from 15 residues. Trimming shortened V by 0 bases and J by 3 bases, and 9 bases separated the two germline ends. CDR3: CASSYSGARGNTIYF. The CDR3 DNA sequence: TGTGCCAGCAGTTACTCTGGAGCGCGTGGAAACACCATATATTTT.

This clonotype was counted between two and nine times. The chain has TRBV4-1 and TRBJ1-6, with TRBD1 matching 9 bases. The germline gives CDR1 MGHRA, CDR2 YSYEKL. With 3 bases clipped from V and 3 bases from J, the junction kept 9 bases outside the gene matches. This CDR3 is 18 amino acids long. The CDR3 nucleotides read TGCGCCAGCAGCCAGACACCAACAGGGGGCTTCTATAATTCACCCCTCCACTTT. Its translation: CASSQTPTGGFYNSPLHF.

This clonotype appeared a few times. The chain employs TRBV12-3 or TRBV12-4 and TRBJ2-7, with TRBD1 identical over 9 bases. V dropped 1 base and J dropped 1; count of bases not matched to a gene: 5. This CDR3 has 16 residues. In nucleotides, the CDR3 is TGTGCCAGCAGTTTAGGCCCGGGACAGGGATCCTACGAGCAGTACTTC. Residues: CASSLGPGQGSYEQYF.

This clonotype was counted a few times. The chain employs TRBV13 and TRBJ2-1; 11 bases match TRBD1. Germline V gene sequence: CDR1 PRHDT, CDR2 FYEKMQ (reference sequence). V shed 5 bases, J shed 4 bases, and the junction held 10 bases outside the gene matches. The CDR3 has 17 residues. CDR3 DNA: TGTGCCAGCAGCCCCCCCCGGACAGGGGGCCGGTACAATGAGCAGTTCTTC. Translated: CASSPPRTGGRYNEQFF.

J is TRBJ2-3 and V is TRBV20-1, with TRBD2 identical over 7 bases. The CDR3 has 12 amino acids. CDR1 and CDR2 (germline): DFQATT, SNEGSKA (reference sequence). In DNA, the CDR3 is TGCATAAGTGGAGCGGGGAGTGATACGCAGTATTTT. Encoded protein: CISGAGSDTQYF.

This clonotype was seen more than once but under ten times. This chain connects TRBV3-1 to TRBJ1-2, with unresolved D. Per germline, CDR1 LGHDT and CDR2 YNNKEL (reference sequence). The CDR3 runs to 13 residues. Between the trimmed V and J ends, which lost 1 base and 3 bases, there was a span of 6 bases. The DNA of the CDR3 is TGTGCCAGCAGCCAAGGGATTGACTATGGCTACACCTTC. It translates to CASSQGIDYGYTF.

This chain joins TRBV7-8 and TRBJ2-2; 8 bases agree with TRBD1. V lost 4 bases and J lost 4; bases outside the gene matches: 8. Germline V gene sequence: CDR1 SGHVS, CDR2 FQNEAQ. The CDR3 consists of 16 residues. This CDR3 reads CASSSSGGSGTGELFF. CDR3 nucleotide sequence: TGTGCCAGCAGCTCTTCAGGGGGCAGTGGCACCGGGGAGCTGTTTTTT.

The chain has TRBV28 and TRBJ1-1, with a weak D call TRBD1 (6 bases). Germline CDR1 reads MDHEN; CDR2 reads SYDVKM. The V gene lost 7 bases and the J gene lost 1 base, with 10 bases spanning the gap. CDR3 length: 13 residues. The CDR3 reads CASTRGTNTEAFF. In DNA form, the CDR3 reads TGTGCCAGCACGAGGGGGACGAACACTGAAGCTTTCTTT.

DNA for the CDR3: TGTGCCTGGAGTGGGACAGAACTCAAAAACATTCAGTACTTC. It translates to CAWSGTELKNIQYF. The V call is TRBV30, the J call TRBJ2-4, with a possible D match to TRBD1 (6 bases). Germline assignment: CDR1 GTSNPN and CDR2 SVGIG (reference sequence). The germline V and J ends were trimmed by 1 base and 3 bases, with 10 bases remaining between them. CDR3 length: 14 residues.

This clonotype was counted between two and nine times. This chain joins TRBV30 and TRBJ1-1; D is perhaps TRBD1 (6 bases). V was pared by 3 bases and J by 0 bases, with 17 bases between. CDR1 is GTSNPN and CDR2 is SVGIG in the germline V gene (reference sequence). CDR3 length: 16 amino acids. CDR3 loop: CAWRSARGLMNTEAFF. The CDR3 DNA is TGTGCCTGGAGAAGCGCCAGGGGCCTTATGAACACTGAAGCTTTCTTT.

This clonotype was counted a few times. V is TRBV3-1 and J is TRBJ1-3; D is unresolved. Between the trimmed V and J ends, which lost 0 bases and 1 base, there was a span of 7 bases. The CDR3 covers 15 residues. Germline assignment: CDR1 LGHDT and CDR2 YNNKEL (reference sequence). The CDR3 reads CASSQELVSGNTIYF. The CDR3 DNA sequence: TGTGCCAGCAGCCAAGAGTTAGTATCTGGAAACACCATATATTTT.

V gene TRBV10-3 combines with J gene TRBJ1-2, with D possibly matching TRBD1 (5 bases). V was cut by 4 bases and J by 2 bases, with 14 bases left in between. In germline, CDR1 is ENHRY, CDR2 SYGVKD. This CDR3 region has 15 residues. In nucleotides, the CDR3 is TGTGCCATCAGTGGGGGACGCAGCCAGAACTATGGCTACACCTTC. This codes for CAISGGRSQNYGYTF.

The CDR3 spells CASSLGPGDRSTEAFF. The CDR3 DNA reads TGTGCCAGCAGCTTAGGTCCAGGGGATCGAAGCACTGAAGCTTTCTTT. The chain recombines TRBV7-3 with TRBJ1-1; D may be TRBD1 (6 bases). The V end was cut by 2 bases, the J end by 4 bases, with 17 bases between. The CDR3 runs 16 residues. Germline lookup yields CDR1 SGHTA and CDR2 FQGTGA.

This clonotype has a handful of counts. The V call is TRBV2, the J call TRBJ2-3, with 8 bases matching TRBD1. After removal of 7 bases from V and 5 bases from J, the junction contained 11 bases not matched to a gene. CDR1 and CDR2 (germline): SNHLY, FYNNEI. There are 15 residues in the CDR3. DNA for the CDR3: TGTGCCAGCAAAAGGGTAGGACAGGGTGAAGATACGCAGTATTTT. Translating gives CASKRVGQGEDTQYF. Full variable domain (outside the CDR3, taken from reference TRBV2 and TRBJ2-3): EPEVTQTPSHQVTQMGQEVILRCVPISNHLYFYWYRQILGQKVEFLVSFYNNEISEKSEIFDDQFSVERPDGSNFTLKIRSTKLEDSAMYFCASKRVGQGEDTQYFGPGTRLTVL.

This clonotype was counted between two and nine times. The rearrangement uses TRBV5-1 and TRBJ1-1; D unclear. Per the germline V gene, CDR1 is SGHRS and CDR2 is YFSETQ. The CDR3 is 13 amino acids. V shed 9 bases and J shed 0 bases, with 12 bases lying between them. The CDR3 DNA reads TGCGCCACCAAAAGCAGTATGAACACTGAAGCTTTCTTT. Its protein product is CATKSSMNTEAFF.

This clonotype was seen a few times. This sequence joins TRBV20-1 and TRBJ2-1; 11 bases line up with TRBD2. Germline-derived CDR1 and CDR2 are DFQATT and SNEGSKA (reference sequence). This CDR3 region has 14 residues. The V gene end was trimmed by 3 bases and the J gene end by 8 bases; junction bases not matched to a gene: 6. CDR3 in DNA: TGCAGTGCTAGGTTTAGCGGGAGGGCCTATGAGCAGTTCTTC. Translating it yields CSARFSGRAYEQFF.

The V call is TRBV5-1, the J call TRBJ2-2; TRBD1 matches 9 bases. The CDR3 covers 16 residues. The germline V gene encodes CDR1 SGHRS and CDR2 YFSETQ. Losses at the gene ends were 1 base for V and 4 bases for J; bases not matched to a gene: 5. Written as DNA, the CDR3 is TGCGCCAGCAGCTTGTTTGGGACAGGGAGCACCGGGGAGCTGTTTTTT. It specifies CASSLFGTGSTGELFF.

This clonotype was observed at least ten times. The chain has TRBV7-9 and TRBJ2-1; 11 nucleotides line up with TRBD2. Trimming took 1 base from V and 7 from J; bases not matched to a gene: 3. Germline loops: CDR1 SEHNR, CDR2 FQNEAQ (reference sequence). This CDR3 region has 15 residues. CDR3 nucleotides: TGTGCCAGCAGCTTAGTACTAGCGGGAGTTAATGAGCAGTTCTTC. It translates to CASSLVLAGVNEQFF.

The V and J genes are TRBV7-9 and TRBJ1-4, with TRBD1 matching over 9 bases. This CDR3 region has 15 residues. The germline V gene has CDR1 SEHNR and CDR2 FQNEAQ (reference sequence). After removal of 5 bases from V and 2 bases from J, the junction contained 3 bases not matched to a gene. This CDR3 reads CASSVTGGTNEKLFF. Written as DNA, the CDR3 is TGTGCCAGCAGCGTTACAGGGGGCACTAATGAAAAACTGTTTTTT.

The CDR3 sequence: CASSFPGYQETQYF. CDR3 bases: TGTGCCAGCAGTTTCCCGGGATACCAAGAGACCCAGTACTTC. The chain carries TRBV6-6 and TRBJ2-5, with D tentatively TRBD2 (5 bases). V shed 4 bases and J shed 0 bases, with 9 bases lying between them. The CDR3 length is 14 residues. Germline V gene lookup returns CDR1 MNHNY and CDR2 SVGAGI (reference sequence).